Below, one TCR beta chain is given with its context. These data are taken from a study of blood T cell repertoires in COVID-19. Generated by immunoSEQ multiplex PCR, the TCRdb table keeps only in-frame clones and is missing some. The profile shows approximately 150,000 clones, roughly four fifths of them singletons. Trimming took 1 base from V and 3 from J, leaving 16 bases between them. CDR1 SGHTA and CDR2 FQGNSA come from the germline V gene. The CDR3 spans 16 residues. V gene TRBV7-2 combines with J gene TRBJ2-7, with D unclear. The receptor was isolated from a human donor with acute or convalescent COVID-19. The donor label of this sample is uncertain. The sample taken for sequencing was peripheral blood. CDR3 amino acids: CASSLDLGIENYEQYF. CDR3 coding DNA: TGTGCCAGCAGCTTAGACCTAGGCATAGAGAACTACGAGCAGTACTTC. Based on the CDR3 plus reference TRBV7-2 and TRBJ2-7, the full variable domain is GAGVSQSPSNKVTEKGKDVELRCDPISGHTALYWYRQSLGQGLEFLIYFQGNSAPDKSGLPSDRFSAERTGGSVSTLTIQRTQQEDSAVYLCASSLDLGIENYEQYFGPGTRLTVT.